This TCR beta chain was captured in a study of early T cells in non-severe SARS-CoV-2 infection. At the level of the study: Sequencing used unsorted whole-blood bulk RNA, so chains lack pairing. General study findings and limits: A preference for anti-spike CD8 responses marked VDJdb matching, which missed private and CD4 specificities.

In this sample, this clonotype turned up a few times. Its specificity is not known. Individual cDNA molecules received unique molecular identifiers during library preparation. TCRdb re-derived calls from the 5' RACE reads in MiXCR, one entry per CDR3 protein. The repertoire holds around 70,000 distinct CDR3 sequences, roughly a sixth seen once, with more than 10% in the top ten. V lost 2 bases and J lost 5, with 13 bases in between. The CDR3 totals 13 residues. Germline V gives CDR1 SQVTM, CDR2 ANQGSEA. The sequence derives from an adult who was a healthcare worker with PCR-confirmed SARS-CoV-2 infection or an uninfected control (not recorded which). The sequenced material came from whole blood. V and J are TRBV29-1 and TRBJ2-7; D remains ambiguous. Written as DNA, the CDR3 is TGCAGCGTTGAATGGGCAGCCCAAAACGAGCAGTACTTC. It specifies CSVEWAAQNEQYF.